This record concerns one TCR beta chain sequence. Data came from immunoSEQ multiplex PCR; TCRdb stores just in-frame clones and leaves some out. The table lists about 260,000 clones, roughly 87% of them singletons. The sample is drawn from a study of blood T cell repertoires in COVID-19. Overall study context: COVID-19 samples collected from the United States, Italy and Spain covered acute and convalescent phases.

In germline, CDR1 is SQVTM, CDR2 ANQGSEA. Between the trimmed V and J ends, which lost 7 bases and 0 bases, there was a span of 13 bases. The CDR3 is 13 amino acids. Sequences were obtained from peripheral blood. The receptor comes from a human donor in a cohort sampled during active COVID-19. The rearrangement joins TRBV29-1 to TRBJ2-7, with D perhaps TRBD1 (5 bases). The CDR3 is CSGAQVTSYEQYF. The CDR3 coding sequence is TGCAGCGGTGCACAGGTGACCTCCTACGAGCAGTACTTC.